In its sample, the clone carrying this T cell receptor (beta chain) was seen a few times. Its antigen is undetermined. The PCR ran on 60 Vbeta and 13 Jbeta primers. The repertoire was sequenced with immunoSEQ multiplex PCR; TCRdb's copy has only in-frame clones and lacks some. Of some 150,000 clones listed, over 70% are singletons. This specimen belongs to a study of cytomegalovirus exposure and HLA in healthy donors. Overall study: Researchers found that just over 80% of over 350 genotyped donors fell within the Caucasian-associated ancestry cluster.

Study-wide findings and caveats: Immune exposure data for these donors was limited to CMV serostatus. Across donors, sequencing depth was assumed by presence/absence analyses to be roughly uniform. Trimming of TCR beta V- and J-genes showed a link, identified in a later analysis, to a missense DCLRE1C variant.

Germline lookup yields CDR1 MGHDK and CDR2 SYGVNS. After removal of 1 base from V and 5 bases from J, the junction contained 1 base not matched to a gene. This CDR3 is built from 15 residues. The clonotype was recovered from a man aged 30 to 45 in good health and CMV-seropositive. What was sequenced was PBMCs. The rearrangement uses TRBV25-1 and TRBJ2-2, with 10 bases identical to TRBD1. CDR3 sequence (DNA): TGTGCCAGCAGTGAATGGACAGGGGGTACCGGGGAGCTGTTTTTT. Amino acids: CASSEWTGGTGELFF. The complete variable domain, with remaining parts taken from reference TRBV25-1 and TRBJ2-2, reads EADIYQTPRYLVIGTGKKITLECSQTMGHDKMYWYQQDPGMELHLIHYSYGVNSTEKGDLSSESTVSRIRTEHFPLTLESARPSHTSQYLCASSEWTGGTGELFFGEGSRLTVL.